This entry concerns a single T cell receptor (beta chain). An end of the junction does not agree with germline; a read error may underlie this. The CDR3 is made up of 15 amino acids. Germline CDR1 SGHAT, CDR2 FQNNGV. A primer matching the constant region was used to make TCR beta cDNA from approximately 500 ng of total RNA. Investigators got TCR beta libraries out of three nested multiplex PCR rounds, done with slightly modified ARM-PCR. Running about 11 cycles apiece, the first two PCR rounds relied on TRBV1-TRBV30 forward primers together with a C-beta reverse primer. TCRdb passed the multiplex PCR reads through MiXCR, listing each CDR3 protein once. The sample has 50,000 or so distinct CDR3 sequences, around 73% seen once. This sample was taken from a study of tumor-infiltrating lymphocytes in primary liver carcinoma. Without any cell sorting, about 18-30 mg of bulk tissue yielded co-extracted RNA and DNA. Patients underwent resection of primary liver carcinoma.

The source material was liver tumor tissue from sampling region 5. The subset denotes: tumor region T5, tumor centre. The genes are TRBV11-2 and TRBJ2-6; D is perhaps TRBD2 (5 bases). The TCR comes from a man between 35 and 55 years old with primary liver carcinoma and hepatitis B virus infection. In DNA, the CDR3 is TGTACTACCCAGCGGCCGCGCTCTGGAGCCAACGTCCTGACTTTC. Protein product: CTTQRPRSGANVLTF.